Listed here are 21 T cell receptor beta chains from one sample, sequenced in a study of blood T cell repertoires in COVID-19. The assay was immunoSEQ multiplex PCR, and TCRdb's table has in-frame clones only and misses some. This table holds 160,000 or so clones, around 92% found once. What was sequenced was peripheral blood. Receptors originate from a man aged 60 to 75 with acute or convalescent COVID-19.

This clone appeared a single time. V is TRBV11-2 and J is TRBJ2-1; tentatively, D is TRBD1 (6 bases). Germline V lookup: CDR1 SGHAT, CDR2 FQNNGV. The V gene lost 4 bases and the J gene lost 10 bases, with 17 bases spanning the gap. The length of the CDR3 is 14 residues. The chain's CDR3 is CASSSTDRSWEQFF. The CDR3 DNA sequence: TGTGCCAGCAGCTCGACCGACAGGTCGTGGGAGCAGTTCTTC.

This sequence joins TRBV6-5 and TRBJ1-5, with 7 bases identical to TRBD1. CDR1 is MNHEY, CDR2 SVGAGI, per germline. CDR3 length equals 14 residues. With V trimmed by 6 bases and J by 6 bases, 8 bases remained unmatched. DNA of the CDR3: TGTGCCAGCAGCTTAGACAGGGATAGTCAGCCCCAGCATTTT. It encodes CASSLDRDSQPQHF.

This chain joins TRBV7-2 and TRBJ2-7; TRBD1 matches at 9 bases. From germline, CDR1 is SGHTA and CDR2 FQGNSA. With V trimmed by 5 bases and J by 3 bases, 5 bases remained unmatched. There are 14 residues in the CDR3. The CDR3 region has the DNA TGTGCCAGCAGCCTACAGGGGGCTGGCTACGAGCAGTACTTC. Translating it yields CASSLQGAGYEQYF.

This chain uses TRBV5-1 with TRBJ1-5; D perhaps matches TRBD1 (5 bases). The germline CDR1 and CDR2 sequences are SGHRS and YFSETQ. V lost 5 bases and J 3 bases, leaving 12 bases between the germline ends. CDR3 length equals 14 residues. CDR3 residues: CASSSGEFNQPQHF. The DNA for the CDR3 is TGCGCCAGCAGTTCGGGGGAGTTCAATCAGCCCCAGCATTTT.

The V and J genes are TRBV27 and TRBJ2-7; TRBD1 is a possible D gene (7 bases). The CDR3 sequence is 16 residues long. The V gene's germline CDR1 is MNHEY and CDR2 SMNVEV (reference sequence). V lost 0 bases and J lost 4, with 16 bases in between. The CDR3 DNA reads as TGTGCCAGCAGTTTATCGGGGAGACAGGGACTTTACGAGCAGTACTTC. Translated, it gives CASSLSGRQGLYEQYF.

The V and J genes are TRBV21-1 and TRBJ1-6; the DNA was not used to check the table's D call, TRBD1. TRBV21-1 is termed a pseudogene. The CDR3 is made up of 12 amino acids. The CDR3 DNA reads as TGTGCCAGCAGTAGTACAGATTCACCCCTCCACTTT. Translation: CASSSTDSPLHF.

The V call is TRBV7-8, the J call TRBJ2-4; D may be TRBD1 (6 bases). The length of the CDR3 is 14 residues. Trimming removed 5 bases from V and 4 bases from J, with 12 bases in between. Germline loops: CDR1 SGHVS, CDR2 FQNEAQ. The CDR3 loop is CASSPGDGKNIQYF. Written as DNA, the CDR3 is TGTGCCAGCAGCCCAGGGGACGGGAAAAACATTCAGTACTTC. The variable domain in full, with the rest retrieved from reference TRBV7-8 and TRBJ2-4, is GAGVSQSPRYKVAKRGQDVALRCDPISGHVSLFWYQQALGQGPEFLTYFQNEAQLDKSGLPSDRFFAERPEGSVSTLKIQRTQQEDSAVYLCASSPGDGKNIQYFGAGTRLSVL.

The chain combines TRBV18 with TRBJ2-3, with 13 bases that match TRBD2. Unmatched junction bases numbered 5, after V lost 2 bases and J lost 9 bases. Germline CDR1 reads KGHSH; CDR2 reads LQKENI. CDR3 length: 15 amino acids. The CDR3: CASSPGLLAGGTQYF. For the CDR3, the DNA is TGTGCCAGCTCACCAGGCCTACTAGCGGGGGGGACGCAGTATTTT.

V gene TRBV2 combines with J gene TRBJ2-3; possibly TRBD2 for D (6 bases). The germline V gene encodes CDR1 SNHLY and CDR2 FYNNEI. This CDR3 has 14 residues. Trimming removed 5 bases from V and 4 bases from J, with 13 bases in between. The CDR3, as DNA: TGTGCCAGCAGTCCTCGGACTACCTCAGATACGCAGTATTTT. Amino acids: CASSPRTTSDTQYF.

The chain links TRBV10-3 to TRBJ1-1, with D perhaps TRBD1 (6 bases). Trimming stripped 3 bases from V and 10 bases from J, with 21 bases between. Germline loops: CDR1 ENHRY, CDR2 SYGVKD. The CDR3 has 15 amino acids. The CDR3 sequence is CAISEAGGGTRGAFF. The CDR3 coding sequence is TGTGCCATCAGTGAAGCCGGGGGGGGCACAAGGGGAGCTTTCTTT.

V gene TRBV24-1 combines with J gene TRBJ2-1; D call uncertain. Germline CDR1 is KGHDR and CDR2 is SFDVKD. This CDR3 is 16 amino acids long. Trimming pared 2 bases from V and 0 bases from J, leaving 10 bases between. CDR3 protein: CATSDSMVSSYNEQFF. DNA for the CDR3: TGTGCCACCAGTGATTCCATGGTGAGCTCCTACAATGAGCAGTTCTTC.

In this sample, this clone turned up once. The chain carries TRBV10-1 and TRBJ2-1; 7 nucleotides agree with TRBD1. The junction had 3 bases not matched to a gene; V was cut back by 1 base and J by 12 bases. This CDR3 has 12 amino acids. Germline CDR1 is WNHNN and CDR2 is SYGVQD (reference sequence). The CDR3 loop is CASSELTGPQFF. The CDR3 nucleotides are TGCGCCAGCAGTGAGTTGACAGGGCCGCAGTTCTTC.

This chain's CDR3 is CAISKGWSTNEKLFF. CDR3 DNA: TGTGCCATCAGTAAGGGGTGGAGTACTAATGAAAAACTGTTTTTT. The chain carries TRBV10-3 and TRBJ1-4, with D perhaps TRBD1 (5 bases). Germline V lookup: CDR1 ENHRY, CDR2 SYGVKD. Trimming cost V 5 bases and J 2 bases, with 12 bases left between them. The CDR3 has 15 residues.

This clone was seen a single time. A much larger clonotype is one base distant, so this may be a read error. This sequence joins TRBV27 and TRBJ1-1; possibly TRBD1 for D (6 bases). This CDR3 has 13 residues. V was shortened by 3 bases and J by 1 base, with 6 bases between the two germline ends. Per the germline V gene, CDR1 is MNHEY and CDR2 is SMNVEV (reference sequence). CDR3 sequence: CASSLGANTEAFF. DNA for the CDR3: TGTGCCAGCAGTTTGGGGGCGAACACTGAAGCTTTCTTT.

This chain joins TRBV10-3 and TRBJ2-3; 14 positions match TRBD2. J gave up 4 bases and V 5 bases, and 5 bases lay outside the gene matches. The germline CDR1 and CDR2 sequences are ENHRY and SYGVKD. The CDR3 has 16 residues. This chain's CDR3 is CAISPTSGGAADTQYF. The CDR3 DNA follows: TGTGCCATCAGTCCGACTAGCGGGGGGGCGGCAGATACGCAGTATTTT.

J is TRBJ2-3 and V is TRBV7-2, with 7 bases lining up with TRBD2. The CDR3 extends over 15 amino acids. Germline assignment: CDR1 SGHTA and CDR2 FQGNSA. The ends lost 1 base at V and 1 base at J; junction bases unmatched: 2. This chain's CDR3 is CASSLGLAGTDTQYF. CDR3 DNA: TGTGCCAGCAGCTTAGGGCTAGCGGGCACAGATACGCAGTATTTT.

J is TRBJ1-3 and V is TRBV30, with D unclear. Germline loops: CDR1 GTSNPN, CDR2 SVGIG (reference sequence). This CDR3 contains 13 residues. V was shortened by 4 bases and J by 0 bases, with 7 bases between the two germline ends. This chain's CDR3 is CAWKRISGNTIYF. As DNA, the CDR3 is TGTGCCTGGAAGAGGATCTCTGGAAACACCATATATTTT.

The chain employs TRBV18 and TRBJ2-2, with D perhaps TRBD2 (6 bases). Trimming shortened V by 2 bases and J by 0 bases, and 19 bases separated the two germline ends. The CDR3 totals 19 residues. Germline V CDR1 and CDR2: KGHSH, LQKENI. The DNA for the CDR3 is TGTGCCAGCTCACCATCTCCGGGGGAGATGACCGCGAACACCGGGGAGCTGTTTTTT. Translated: CASSPSPGEMTANTGELFF.

This sequence joins TRBV18 and TRBJ1-1; a weak D match, TRBD1 (5 bases). In germline, CDR1 is KGHSH, CDR2 LQKENI. The CDR3 length is 17 residues. V lost 2 bases to trimming and J lost 1 base, with 17 bases between them. The CDR3 nucleotides are TGTGCCAGCTCACCAGGGTTACTCAGGGATGAGAACACTGAAGCTTTCTTT. This gives the protein CASSPGLLRDENTEAFF.

The chain employs TRBV7-9 and TRBJ1-4, with 12 bases aligning to TRBD1. With V trimmed by 5 bases and J by 7 bases, 5 bases remained unmatched. Germline CDR1 is SEHNR and CDR2 is FQNEAQ (reference sequence). There are 15 residues in the CDR3. The DNA for the CDR3 is TGTGCCAGCAGCCAAGGGACAGGGGGCCGTGAAAAACTGTTTTTT. This codes for CASSQGTGGREKLFF.

This chain connects TRBV11-2 to TRBJ2-1; possible D gene TRBD2, 7 bases. V lost 4 bases, J lost 5 bases, and 18 bases lay in between. This CDR3 is 16 amino acids long. Germline loops: CDR1 SGHAT, CDR2 FQNNGV. CDR3 sequence reads: CASSSLGRGANNEQFF. CDR3 in DNA: TGTGCCAGCAGCTCCCTGGGTCGGGGGGCCAACAATGAGCAGTTCTTC.